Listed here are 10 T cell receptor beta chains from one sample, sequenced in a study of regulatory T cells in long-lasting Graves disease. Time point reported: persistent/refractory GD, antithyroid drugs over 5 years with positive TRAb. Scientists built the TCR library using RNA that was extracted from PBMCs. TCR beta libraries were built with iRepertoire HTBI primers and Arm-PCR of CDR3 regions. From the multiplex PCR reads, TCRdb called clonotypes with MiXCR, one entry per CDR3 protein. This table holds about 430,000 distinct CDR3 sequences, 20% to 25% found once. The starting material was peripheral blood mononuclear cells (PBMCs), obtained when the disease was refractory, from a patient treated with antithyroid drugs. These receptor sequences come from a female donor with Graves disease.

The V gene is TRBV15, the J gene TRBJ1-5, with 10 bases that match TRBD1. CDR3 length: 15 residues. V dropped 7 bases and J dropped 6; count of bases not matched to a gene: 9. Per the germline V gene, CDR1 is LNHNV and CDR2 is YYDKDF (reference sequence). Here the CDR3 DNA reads TGTGCCACCAACCGGGACAGGGGAGTGCTTCAGCCCCAGCATTTT. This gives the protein CATNRDRGVLQPQHF.

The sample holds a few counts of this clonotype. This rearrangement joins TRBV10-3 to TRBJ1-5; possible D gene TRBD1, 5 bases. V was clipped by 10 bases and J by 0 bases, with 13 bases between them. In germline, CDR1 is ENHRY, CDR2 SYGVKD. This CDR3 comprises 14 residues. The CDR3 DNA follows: TGTGCCACCAGGGACGGTTATAGCAATCAGCCCCAGCATTTT. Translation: CATRDGYSNQPQHF.

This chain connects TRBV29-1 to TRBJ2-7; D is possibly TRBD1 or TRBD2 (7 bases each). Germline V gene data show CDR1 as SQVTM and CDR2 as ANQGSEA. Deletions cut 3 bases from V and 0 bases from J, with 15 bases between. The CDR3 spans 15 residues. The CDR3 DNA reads TGCAGCGTTGACCAGGGGGGGCCCTTCTCCTACGAGCAGTACTTC. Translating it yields CSVDQGGPFSYEQYF.

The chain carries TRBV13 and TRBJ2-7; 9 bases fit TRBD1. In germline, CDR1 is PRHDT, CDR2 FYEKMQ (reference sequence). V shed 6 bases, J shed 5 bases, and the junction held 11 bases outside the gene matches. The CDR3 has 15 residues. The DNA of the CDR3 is TGTGCCAGCAGTTCAATCGGGACAGGGCACGACGAGCAGTACTTC. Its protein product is CASSSIGTGHDEQYF.

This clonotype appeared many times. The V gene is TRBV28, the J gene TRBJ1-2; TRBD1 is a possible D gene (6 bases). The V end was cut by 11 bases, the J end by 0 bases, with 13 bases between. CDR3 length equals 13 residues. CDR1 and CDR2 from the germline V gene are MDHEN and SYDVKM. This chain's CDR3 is CAAKGVANYGYTF. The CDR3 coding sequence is TGTGCCGCCAAGGGGGTTGCTAACTATGGCTACACCTTC.

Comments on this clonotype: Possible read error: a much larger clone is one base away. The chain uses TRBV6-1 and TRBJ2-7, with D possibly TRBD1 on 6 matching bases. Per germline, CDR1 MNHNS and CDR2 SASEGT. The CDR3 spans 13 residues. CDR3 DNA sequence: TGTGCCAGCAGTGTGACAGGCACACGCGAGCAGCACTTC. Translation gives CASSVTGTREQHF.

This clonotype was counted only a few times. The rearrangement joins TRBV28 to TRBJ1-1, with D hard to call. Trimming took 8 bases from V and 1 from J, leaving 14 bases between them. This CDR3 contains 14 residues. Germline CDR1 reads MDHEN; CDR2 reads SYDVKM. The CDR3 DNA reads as TGTGCCAGCCAAAGGAGGAGGGCGAACACTGAAGCTTTCTTT. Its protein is CASQRRRANTEAFF.

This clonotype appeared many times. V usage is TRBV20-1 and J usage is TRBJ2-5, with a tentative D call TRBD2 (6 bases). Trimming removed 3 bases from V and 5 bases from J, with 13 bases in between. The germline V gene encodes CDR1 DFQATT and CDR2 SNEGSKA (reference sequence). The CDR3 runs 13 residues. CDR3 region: CSARREVQETQYF. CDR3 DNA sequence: TGCAGTGCTAGGCGGGAAGTCCAGGAGACCCAGTACTTC.

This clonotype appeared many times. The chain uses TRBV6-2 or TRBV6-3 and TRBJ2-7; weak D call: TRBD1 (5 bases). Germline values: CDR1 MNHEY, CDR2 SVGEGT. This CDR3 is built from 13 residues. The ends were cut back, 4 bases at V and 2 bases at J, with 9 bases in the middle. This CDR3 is CASSSDRPYEQYF. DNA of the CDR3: TGTGCCAGCAGTTCCGACAGACCCTACGAGCAGTACTTC.

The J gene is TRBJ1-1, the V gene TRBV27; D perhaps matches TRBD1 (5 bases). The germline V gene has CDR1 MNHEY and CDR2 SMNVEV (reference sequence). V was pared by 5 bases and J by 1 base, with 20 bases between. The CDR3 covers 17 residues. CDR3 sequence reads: CASSTNGPGRKNTEAFF. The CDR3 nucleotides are TGTGCCAGCAGTACCAACGGCCCGGGACGAAAGAACACTGAAGCTTTCTTT.